Following are 14 T cell receptor beta chains from one sample sequenced in a study of shared clonotypes between healthy human individuals. The repertoire was sequenced with immunoSEQ multiplex PCR; TCRdb's copy has only in-frame clones and lacks some. The profile shows fewer than 850,000 clones, less than 95% of them singletons. The source material was memory CD8+ T cells from PBMCs. Noted subset: CD45RO+ cells pooled with CCR7-negative TemRA cells. The receptors were sampled from a man between 18 and 35 years old in good health. Some clones in this sample may be carry-over from other donors' samples.

V gene TRBV28 combines with J gene TRBJ2-6, with a weak D call TRBD2 (5 bases). The germline V and J ends were trimmed by 2 bases and 2 bases, with 13 bases remaining between them. Germline loops: CDR1 MDHEN, CDR2 SYDVKM. This CDR3 has 17 amino acids. The CDR3 nucleotides are TGTGCCAGCAGTTTACTCGGGGAAGGTACTGGGGCCAACGTCCTGACTTTC. As protein: CASSLLGEGTGANVLTF.

The V call is TRBV12-5, the J call TRBJ2-1, with TRBD2 identical over 8 bases. The trim removed 6 bases at V and 4 bases at J, leaving 8 bases unmatched. This CDR3 is built from 15 residues. CDR1 LGHNT and CDR2 FRNRAP come from the germline V gene. CDR3 loop: CASGPRLAFYNEQFF. The CDR3 DNA reads as TGTGCTAGTGGACCACGACTAGCGTTTTACAATGAGCAGTTCTTC. The full variable domain, its missing parts supplied by reference TRBV12-5 and TRBJ2-1, is DARVTQTPRHKVTEMGQEVTMRCQPILGHNTVFWYRQTMMQGLELLAYFRNRAPLDDSGMPKDRFSAEMPDATLATLKIQPSEPRDSAVYFCASGPRLAFYNEQFFGPGTRLTVL.

A single count supports this clone. The J gene is TRBJ2-7, the V gene TRBV9; D is unresolved. Germline CDR1 is SGDLS and CDR2 is YYNGEE. CDR3 length: 14 residues. V was shortened by 4 bases and J by 3 bases, with 14 bases between the two germline ends. The CDR3 DNA reads as TGTGCCAGCAGCCCCCGGAATAATCTCTACGAGCAGTACTTC. It translates to CASSPRNNLYEQYF.

This chain uses TRBV29-1 with TRBJ2-7; TRBD2 matches 11 bases. CDR3 length equals 17 residues. The V segment lost 1 base and the J segment 3 bases; nucleotides outside the gene matches: 11. From germline, CDR1 is SQVTM and CDR2 ANQGSEA. CDR3 sequence: CSVEALSGLAGGYEQYF. For the CDR3, the DNA is TGCAGCGTTGAAGCCCTCTCGGGGCTAGCGGGAGGCTACGAGCAGTACTTC.

This clone was seen just once. This rearrangement joins TRBV5-1 to TRBJ2-3; 13 bases map to TRBD2. The CDR3 is 18 residues long. Germline V gene data show CDR1 as SGHRS and CDR2 as YFSETQ. V lost 3 bases, J lost 2 bases, and 9 bases stayed unmatched. The CDR3 region is CASSSSNGTSGTTDTQYF. DNA of the CDR3: TGCGCCAGCAGCTCGTCGAATGGGACTAGCGGGACCACAGATACGCAGTATTTT. Drawing the rest from reference TRBV5-1 and TRBJ2-3, the complete variable domain is KAGVTQTPRYLIKTRGQQVTLSCSPISGHRSVSWYQQTPGQGLQFLFEYFSETQRNKGNFPGRFSGRQFSNSRSEMNVSTLELGDSALYLCASSSSNGTSGTTDTQYFGPGTRLTVL.

V and J are TRBV19 and TRBJ2-5; 10 bases line up with TRBD1. With V trimmed by 4 bases and J by 5 bases, 7 bases remained unmatched. CDR3 length: 15 amino acids. In germline, CDR1 is LNHDA, CDR2 SQIVND (reference sequence). CDR3 sequence (DNA): TGTGCCAGTAGTACCCGGGACAGGGGACAGGAGACCCAGTACTTC. It encodes CASSTRDRGQETQYF. Looking up the rest from reference TRBV19 and TRBJ2-5 gives the full variable domain: DGGITQSPKYLFRKEGQNVTLSCEQNLNHDAMYWYRQDPGQGLRLIYYSQIVNDFQKGDIAEGYSVSREKKESFPLTVTSAQKNPTAFYLCASSTRDRGQETQYFGPGTRLLVL.

The chain has TRBV6-5 and TRBJ2-1; no clear D. The germline V gene encodes CDR1 MNHEY and CDR2 SVGAGI. Trimming removed 0 bases at V and 13 bases at J, with 7 bases between. CDR3 length equals 11 residues. CDR3 nucleotide sequence: TGTGCCAGCAGTTACTCAGAGTCACAGTTCTTC. Translating gives CASSYSESQFF.

The chain carries TRBV20-1 and TRBJ2-1; D uncertain. The germline V gene has CDR1 DFQATT and CDR2 SNEGSKA (reference sequence). CDR3 length: 11 amino acids. V was cut by 5 bases and J by 6 bases, with 8 bases left in between. The CDR3 region has the DNA TGCAGTGCTTACATAGGCAATGAGCAGTTCTTC. Protein product: CSAYIGNEQFF.

The chain employs TRBV7-9 and TRBJ2-5, with 8 nucleotides matching TRBD1. Trimming took 8 bases from V and 4 from J; bases not matched to a gene: 12. CDR1 is SEHNR, CDR2 FQNEAQ, per germline (reference sequence). This CDR3 has 15 amino acids. CDR3 loop: CASHNRGAPGETQYF. The CDR3, as DNA: TGTGCCAGCCATAACAGGGGGGCCCCAGGAGAGACCCAGTACTTC.

This chain connects TRBV28 to TRBJ2-7; D gene ambiguous. Trimming pared 1 base from V and 4 bases from J, leaving 14 bases between. CDR3 size: 15 residues. In germline, CDR1 is MDHEN, CDR2 SYDVKM. This chain's CDR3 is CASSLLWTRPYEQYF. CDR3 DNA sequence: TGTGCCAGCAGTTTATTGTGGACGCGTCCTTACGAGCAGTACTTC.

V is TRBV30 and J is TRBJ1-2; 9 bases align to TRBD1. J was trimmed by 2 bases and V by 5 bases; bases with no gene match: 3. The germline V gene encodes CDR1 GTSNPN and CDR2 SVGIG (reference sequence). This CDR3 spans 13 amino acids. The CDR3 loop reads CAWWDRVNYGYTF. Here the CDR3 DNA reads TGTGCCTGGTGGGACAGGGTAAACTATGGCTACACCTTC.

The genes are TRBV7-9 and TRBJ2-7; a possible D gene is TRBD1 (6 bases). The CDR3 consists of 14 residues. The germline gives CDR1 SEHNR, CDR2 FQNEAQ (reference sequence). Trimming took 1 base from V and 5 from J, leaving 12 bases between them. DNA of the CDR3: TGTGCCAGCAGCTTAGGTTCCAGGGGCCACGAGCAGTACTTC. It translates to CASSLGSRGHEQYF.

This sequence joins TRBV29-1 and TRBJ2-7; D is perhaps TRBD2 (6 bases). Germline CDR1 is SQVTM and CDR2 is ANQGSEA. V lost 1 base to trimming and J lost 0 bases, with 10 bases between them. The CDR3 length is 14 residues. The CDR3: CSVEGLGSSYEQYF. CDR3 sequence (DNA): TGCAGCGTTGAAGGTCTCGGGAGCTCCTACGAGCAGTACTTC.

The chain links TRBV6-6 to TRBJ2-2, with D possibly being TRBD2 (5 bases). V lost 8 bases and J 3 bases, leaving 19 bases between the germline ends. CDR3 length: 16 amino acids. CDR1 is MNHNY and CDR2 is SVGAGI in the germline V gene (reference sequence). CDR3 amino acids: CASDGPAGKYTGELFF. The CDR3 DNA is TGTGCCAGCGATGGACCAGCCGGGAAGTACACCGGGGAGCTGTTTTTT.